The subject of this entry is one T cell receptor beta chain. CDR1 and CDR2 from the germline V gene are SEHNR and FQNEAQ (reference sequence). V trimming: 5 bases; J trimming: 0 bases; junction bases outside the gene matches: 5. The CDR3 covers 15 residues. Clones were read by immunoSEQ multiplex PCR, and TCRdb kept only the in-frame ones, dropping some. The sample lists about 69,000 clones; roughly nine tenths were seen once. This sample is part of a study of control samples from healthy donors and cancer patients. The clonotype originates from a man between 60 and 75 years old with colorectal cancer. The genes are TRBV7-9 and TRBJ1-2; 8 bases agree with TRBD1. Sequencing was performed on PBMCs. The CDR3, as DNA: TGTGCCAGCAGCCACGCGGACAGGGCTAACTATGGCTACACCTTC. Translating it yields CASSHADRANYGYTF.